A selection of T cell receptor beta chains follows, all from one sample in a study of shared T cell receptors in the human thymus. Sequenced by immunoSEQ multiplex PCR; TCRdb stores in-frame clones only, minus some. The sample records roughly 660,000 clones, 70% to 90% being singletons. These data are also associated with another study on human thymus T cells.

Specimen: thymocytes. The source is a boy in the first two years of life with a congenital heart defect. The CDR3 runs from the conserved cysteine through the conserved F or W. D genes are given only for firm matches. Clone size, where shown, is once, few, many, or a class for clones that have expanded.

size	V	J	D	CDR3	DNA
once	TRBV19	TRBJ1-5	NA	CASSIGGQQPQHF	TGTGCCAGTAGTATAGGGGGGCAACAGCCCCAGCATTTT
NA	TRBV5-1	TRBJ2-7	NA	CASSQPRGPPTSYEQYF	TGCGCCAGCAGCCAACCACGTGGGCCCCCTACTTCCTACGAGCAGTACTTC
few	TRBV7-2	TRBJ1-2	NA	CASSFRQGSSGYTF	TGTGCCAGCAGCTTTCGGCAGGGGAGCTCTGGCTACACCTTC
NA	TRBV7-6	TRBJ2-1	NA	CASSLLGLERWGSYNEQFF	TGTGCCAGCAGCTTACTAGGACTCGAGCGCTGGGGCTCCTACAATGAGCAGTTCTTC
once	TRBV12-5	TRBJ1-5	NA	CASGLFNQPQHF	TGTGCTAGTGGTCTATTCAATCAGCCCCAGCATTTT
NA	TRBV12-2	TRBJ2-7	NA	CASRLARRLGEQYF	TGTGCAAGTCGCTTAGCGAGGCGACTCGGCGAGCAGTACTTC
NA	TRBV28	TRBJ2-7	TRBD2	CASSLGIGTSFDEQYF	TGTGCCAGCAGTTTGGGTATAGGGACTAGCTTCGACGAGCAGTACTTC
NA	TRBV5-1	TRBJ2-7	NA	CASSLGDTSYEQYF	TGCGCCAGCAGCTTGGGGGACACCTCCTACGAGCAGTACTTC
NA	TRBV29-1	TRBJ2-1	NA	CSVETRDRYNEQFF	TGCAGCGTCGAAACTAGAGATAGGTACAATGAGCAGTTCTTC
NA	TRBV28	TRBJ2-7	NA	CASTIQGRAYEQYF	TGTGCCAGCACTATCCAGGGCCGGGCCTACGAGCAGTACTTC
NA	TRBV28	TRBJ2-2	NA	CASITGNTGELFF	TGTGCCAGCATTACAGGGAACACCGGGGAGCTGTTTTTT
NA	TRBV11-2	TRBJ2-1	TRBD2	CASSSSSGNSYNEQFF	TGTGCCAGCAGCTCATCTAGCGGGAACTCCTACAATGAGCAGTTCTTC
NA	TRBV4-1	TRBJ1-1	NA	CASSQDYPRNTEAFF	TGCGCCAGCAGCCAAGATTATCCGAGGAACACTGAAGCTTTCTTT
NA	TRBV19	TRBJ2-3	NA	CASSPRPRFRTDTQYF	TGTGCCAGTAGTCCCCGCCCCCGGTTTCGCACAGATACGCAGTATTTT
NA	TRBV7-9	TRBJ2-1	TRBD2	CASSLASGRNNEQFF	TGTGCCAGCAGCTTGGCTAGCGGGAGGAACAATGAGCAGTTCTTC
NA	TRBV5-4	TRBJ2-5	TRBD2	CASSPEGLALREETQYF	TGTGCCAGCAGCCCCGAAGGACTAGCGCTTCGGGAAGAGACCCAGTACTTC
NA	TRBV15	TRBJ2-3	NA	CATSGPNSGTREFTDTQYF	TGTGCCACCAGCGGACCAAACTCCGGGACCCGGGAGTTCACAGATACGCAGTATTTT
NA	TRBV30	TRBJ1-2	TRBD1	CAWSAQTGENYGYTF	TGTGCCTGGAGTGCCCAGACAGGGGAGAACTATGGCTACACCTTC
few	TRBV4-3	TRBJ2-7	NA	CASSPAPRAYEQYF	TGCGCCAGCAGCCCGGCCCCCAGGGCCTACGAGCAGTACTTC
NA	TRBV7-9	TRBJ1-2	NA	CASSLGPVANGYTF	TGTGCCAGCAGCTTAGGACCTGTAGCTAATGGCTACACCTTC
few	TRBV21-1	TRBJ1-2	NA	CASSKAGRERHGYTF	TGTGCCAGCAGCAAAGCCGGCAGGGAACGACATGGCTACACCTTC
NA	TRBV6-1	TRBJ2-7	NA	CASPGGGAEQYF	TGTGCCAGCCCCGGTGGGGGGGCAGAGCAGTACTTC
NA	TRBV28	TRBJ1-1	TRBD1	CASSSTTGGQGNTEAFF	TGTGCCAGCAGTTCTACTACAGGGGGCCAGGGGAACACTGAAGCTTTCTTT
once	TRBV7-2	TRBJ2-7	TRBD1	CASSLGSPRDRRYEQYF	TGTGCCAGCAGCTTAGGATCCCCCCGGGACAGGAGATACGAGCAGTACTTC